This passage covers 25 T cell receptor beta chains from one sample sequenced in a study of blood T cell repertoires in COVID-19. Assay: immunoSEQ multiplex PCR; the TCRdb copy retains only in-frame clones and omits some. The table records 150,000 to 200,000 clones, around 90% of them present only once. The specimen was PBMCs or T cells enriched from blood (not recorded which). These receptors came from a woman aged 18-29 years who had recovered from COVID-19.

The chain has TRBV28 and TRBJ2-3; possibly TRBD2 for D (5 bases). Trimming shortened V by 6 bases and J by 5 bases, and 15 bases separated the two germline ends. The germline V gene has CDR1 MDHEN and CDR2 SYDVKM. The CDR3 is made up of 14 amino acids. The CDR3 region is CASRLGLAQDTQYF. In nucleotides, the CDR3 is TGTGCCAGCAGGCTGGGATTAGCGCAAGATACGCAGTATTTT.

This clone showed up just a few times. The chain links TRBV19 to TRBJ1-5; D is undetermined. Looked up from germline, CDR1 is LNHDA and CDR2 is SQIVND (reference sequence). V was clipped by 2 bases and J by 1 base, with 12 bases between them. This CDR3 comprises 16 residues. The CDR3 bases are TGTGCCAGTAGTATAACCGGGAACCCAAGCAATCAGCCCCAGCATTTT. Translation: CASSITGNPSNQPQHF.

The chain links TRBV2 to TRBJ2-1; perhaps TRBD1 as D (6 bases). The germline gives CDR1 SNHLY, CDR2 FYNNEI. The length of the CDR3 is 15 residues. Trimming cost V 7 bases and J 7 bases, with 20 bases left between them. CDR3 DNA: TGTGCCAGCATTCTGAGGTCGGGACACATAAATGAGCAGTTCTTC. Protein product: CASILRSGHINEQFF.

The genes are TRBV27 and TRBJ1-5, with D hard to call. This CDR3 has 13 amino acids. Germline V gene sequence: CDR1 MNHEY, CDR2 SMNVEV (reference sequence). The V gene lost 0 bases and the J gene lost 7 bases, with 7 bases spanning the gap. Here the CDR3 DNA reads TGTGCCAGCAGTTTATCGATCGGGCAGCCCCAGCATTTT. It translates to CASSLSIGQPQHF.

This chain links TRBV28 with TRBJ2-3; 10 nucleotides align to TRBD2. Trimming took 2 bases from V and 0 from J; bases not matched to a gene: 5. The CDR3 length is 17 residues. The germline V gene encodes CDR1 MDHEN and CDR2 SYDVKM. The CDR3 is CASSLEGLALSTDTQYF. The CDR3 DNA sequence: TGTGCCAGCAGTTTAGAGGGACTAGCGCTTAGCACAGATACGCAGTATTTT.

The chain joins TRBV24-1 to TRBJ2-3; tentative D call: TRBD1 (6 bases). Trimming pared 4 bases from V and 6 bases from J, leaving 13 bases between. Per germline, CDR1 KGHDR and CDR2 SFDVKD. The CDR3 is 14 residues long. The CDR3 here is CATSDTGTSDTQYF. CDR3 sequence (DNA): TGTGCCACCAGTGACACCGGGACATCGGATACGCAGTATTTT.

The chain is built from TRBV27 and TRBJ1-1; D remains unclear. The germline V gene has CDR1 MNHEY and CDR2 SMNVEV (reference sequence). The CDR3 loop spans 13 amino acids. V was pared by 5 bases and J by 5 bases, with 12 bases between. CDR3: CASSTGLGTEAFF. The CDR3 region has the DNA TGTGCCAGCAGTACGGGGTTAGGGACTGAAGCTTTCTTT.

The V call is TRBV19, the J call TRBJ2-1; 11 bases fit TRBD1. Germline values: CDR1 LNHDA, CDR2 SQIVND (reference sequence). This CDR3 is 14 amino acids long. V gave up 7 bases and J gave up 7 bases; unmatched junction bases: 6. In DNA form, the CDR3 reads TGTGCCAGTACGGGGACAGGGGGTGGAAATGAGCAGTTCTTC. It translates to CASTGTGGGNEQFF.

The chain joins TRBV5-1 to TRBJ2-3; D is ambiguous. CDR3 length: 13 residues. CDR1 and CDR2 from the germline V gene are SGHRS and YFSETQ. Trimming shortened V by 6 bases and J by 1 base, and 9 bases separated the two germline ends. CDR3 amino acids: CASNELGTDTQYF. DNA of the CDR3: TGCGCCAGCAACGAGCTCGGCACAGATACGCAGTATTTT.

In this sample, this clone turned up once. V and J are TRBV5-1 and TRBJ2-3; 7 nucleotides match TRBD2. Germline lookup yields CDR1 SGHRS and CDR2 YFSETQ. Trimming cost V 4 bases and J 2 bases; bases outside gene matches: 7. The CDR3 extends over 15 amino acids. In DNA form, the CDR3 reads TGCGCCAGCAGCCCCGGCCTAGCGGCCACAGATACGCAGTATTTT. Its translation is CASSPGLAATDTQYF.

The chain combines TRBV7-2 with TRBJ2-2; 7 bases line up with TRBD1. There are 16 residues in the CDR3. Germline CDR1 reads SGHTA; CDR2 reads FQGNSA. V shed 5 bases, J shed 3 bases, and the junction held 9 bases outside the gene matches. The CDR3 spells CASSQGVVIYTGELFF. DNA of the CDR3: TGTGCCAGCAGCCAGGGGGTGGTAATTTACACCGGGGAGCTGTTTTTT.

J is TRBJ1-6 and V is TRBV4-1; D might be TRBD1 (5 bases). Between the trimmed V and J ends, which lost 1 base and 9 bases, there was a span of 13 bases. CDR1 MGHRA and CDR2 YSYEKL come from the germline V gene. The CDR3 runs 15 residues. Here the CDR3 DNA reads TGCGCCAGCAGCCAAGCAACAGGCCAGAGTTCACCCCTCCACTTT. Its translation: CASSQATGQSSPLHF.

The genes are TRBV27 and TRBJ2-1, with TRBD1 as a possible D gene (6 bases). The CDR3 is 11 amino acids. From germline, CDR1 is MNHEY and CDR2 SMNVEV (reference sequence). The V end lost 3 bases, the J end lost 15 bases, and 12 bases lay between the germline ends. CDR3 bases: TGTGCCAGCAGTTTCGGACAGACTCGGTTCTTC. Protein: CASSFGQTRFF.

The rearrangement joins TRBV11-2 to TRBJ2-3, with D tentatively TRBD2 (5 bases). This CDR3 comprises 11 residues. CDR1 and CDR2 from the germline V gene are SGHAT and FQNNGV. V lost 1 base and J lost 9, with 5 bases in between. The CDR3 spells CASSLAGTQYF. DNA of the CDR3: TGTGCCAGCAGCTTAGCGGGGACGCAGTATTTT.

V and J are TRBV4-1 and TRBJ1-2, with 7 bases that match TRBD1. The CDR3 covers 15 residues. From germline, CDR1 is MGHRA and CDR2 YSYEKL. The trim removed 2 bases at V and 8 bases at J, leaving 11 bases unmatched. The DNA for the CDR3 is TGCGCCAGCAGCCAACCCACAGACAGGGACGGAGGCTACACCTTC. Translated: CASSQPTDRDGGYTF.

This chain links TRBV6-1 with TRBJ1-2; D is perhaps TRBD1 (5 bases). The CDR3 consists of 14 residues. Germline CDR1 and CDR2: MNHNS and SASEGT. The V and J ends lost 4 bases and 2 bases respectively, with 11 bases between them. CDR3 bases: TGTGCCAGCAGTGTCGGACACGTAAACTATGGCTACACCTTC. This gives the protein CASSVGHVNYGYTF.

The chain combines TRBV6-1 with TRBJ2-6; a weak D match, TRBD1 (5 bases). Germline V gene data show CDR1 as MNHNS and CDR2 as SASEGT. V shed 1 base and J shed 14 bases, with 12 bases lying between them. CDR3 length equals 13 residues. CDR3 DNA sequence: TGTGCCAGCAGTGAAGGCACAGGTCCCTTCCTGACTTTC. Its protein is CASSEGTGPFLTF.

The chain recombines TRBV2 with TRBJ2-1, with TRBD2 matching over 14 bases. Germline CDR1 SNHLY, CDR2 FYNNEI. The CDR3 runs 18 residues. J gave up 1 base and V 4 bases, and 6 bases lay outside the gene matches. CDR3 coding DNA: TGTGCCAGCAGTGGAGAGGGACTAGCGGGAGTTTCCTACAATGAGCAGTTCTTC. This encodes CASSGEGLAGVSYNEQFF. The full variable domain, its missing parts supplied by reference TRBV2 and TRBJ2-1, is EPEVTQTPSHQVTQMGQEVILRCVPISNHLYFYWYRQILGQKVEFLVSFYNNEISEKSEIFDDQFSVERPDGSNFTLKIRSTKLEDSAMYFCASSGEGLAGVSYNEQFFGPGTRLTVL.

The rearrangement links TRBV28 to TRBJ2-5; TRBD1 might be the D (6 bases). The CDR3 contains 15 residues. CDR1 MDHEN and CDR2 SYDVKM come from the germline V gene. Trimming cost V 3 bases and J 2 bases, with 13 bases left between them. This CDR3 reads CASSFRVGAQETQYF. The CDR3 DNA sequence: TGTGCCAGCAGTTTCCGGGTGGGGGCACAAGAGACCCAGTACTTC.

The rearrangement joins TRBV5-8 to TRBJ2-2; a weak D match, TRBD2 (6 bases). V was shortened by 4 bases and J by 5 bases, with 18 bases between the two germline ends. The CDR3 consists of 16 residues. Germline CDR1 and CDR2: SGHTS and YDEGEE. Written as DNA, the CDR3 is TGTGCCAGCAGCACCGCTAGCGTCCGAACGACCGGGGAGCTGTTTTTT. Protein: CASSTASVRTTGELFF.

The chain links TRBV9 to TRBJ1-1, with D perhaps matching TRBD1 (6 bases). Trimming stripped 3 bases from V and 5 bases from J, with 14 bases between. The CDR3 sequence is 14 residues long. Germline CDR1 reads SGDLS; CDR2 reads YYNGEE. The CDR3 sequence is CASSALTGETEAFF. The CDR3 nucleotides are TGTGCCAGCAGCGCCCTGACAGGAGAAACTGAAGCTTTCTTT.

This rearrangement joins TRBV5-6 to TRBJ2-7; 7 bases are shared with TRBD1. Germline trimming cut 4 bases from V and 3 bases from J; bases unmatched to any gene: 10. The CDR3 has 15 residues. Germline V gene sequence: CDR1 SGHDT, CDR2 YYEEEE. CDR3 sequence (DNA): TGTGCCAGCAGCCTCGGGTGGGACAGCCACTACGAGCAGTACTTC. It codes for CASSLGWDSHYEQYF.

This clone was observed a single time. V is TRBV6-6 and J is TRBJ1-1; no clear D. V shed 2 bases and J shed 5 bases, with 15 bases lying between them. The CDR3 sequence is 15 residues long. CDR1 and CDR2 (germline): MNHNY, SVGAGI (reference sequence). CDR3 coding DNA: TGTGCCAGCAGTTACCTTCAGGCTGGTCGGACTGAAGCTTTCTTT. This gives the protein CASSYLQAGRTEAFF.

The chain uses TRBV18 and TRBJ2-3, with D possibly matching TRBD2 (5 bases). V shed 2 bases and J shed 4 bases, with 7 bases lying between them. Germline-derived CDR1 and CDR2 are KGHSH and LQKENI. The CDR3 runs to 13 residues. The CDR3 coding sequence is TGTGCCAGCTCACCAAGTAGCGCAGATACGCAGTATTTT. It encodes CASSPSSADTQYF.

This clone is a singleton in its sample. The rearrangement joins TRBV28 to TRBJ1-1; D unclear. The CDR3 contains 16 residues. The V end was cut by 4 bases, the J end by 0 bases, with 15 bases between. Germline loops: CDR1 MDHEN, CDR2 SYDVKM. CDR3 sequence: CASSSMVGRLNTEAFF. DNA of the CDR3: TGTGCCAGCAGTTCAATGGTGGGCCGCTTGAACACTGAAGCTTTCTTT. Full variable domain (rest looked up from reference TRBV28 and TRBJ1-1): DVKVTQSSRYLVKRTGEKVFLECVQDMDHENMFWYRQDPGLGLRLIYFSYDVKMKEKGDIPEGYSVSREKKERFSLILESASTNQTSMYLCASSSMVGRLNTEAFFGQGTRLTVV.